The present T cell receptor (beta chain) was sequenced within a study of T cells in Graves' hyperthyroidism and ophthalmopathy. Study at large: The authors collected peripheral blood at initial diagnosis, before any treatment.

This clonotype was recorded a few times. RNA transcripts gave rise to amplified TCR beta CDR3 regions. In the first-round RT-PCR of the TCR CDR3, the HTBI primer set was used. Each CDR3 protein gets one entry after TCRdb re-called the multiplex PCR reads with MiXCR. The sample holds around 400,000 distinct CDR3 sequences; around 15% are singletons and the top ten take roughly 19%. Germline-derived CDR1 and CDR2 are GTSNPN and SVGIG (reference sequence). J was trimmed by 4 bases and V by 0 bases; bases with no gene match: 21. The CDR3 spans 19 residues. The TCR was taken from a woman aged 55-69 years with Graves' ophthalmopathy. The rearrangement uses TRBV30 and TRBJ2-7; 7 bases are a match to TRBD2. Input material: blood. DNA of the CDR3: TGTGCCTGGAGTGTACCCTCCTATTTTGAGGGAGGGGCCCGGTACGAGCAGTACTTC. It codes for CAWSVPSYFEGGARYEQYF.